Listed here is a single T cell receptor beta chain. Clones were read by immunoSEQ multiplex PCR, and TCRdb kept only the in-frame ones, dropping some. The table shows about 250,000 clones, with approximately 80% occurring only once. This entry belongs to a study of blood T cell repertoires in COVID-19. After removal of 1 base from V and 3 bases from J, the junction contained 9 bases not matched to a gene. This CDR3 is built from 17 residues. From germline, CDR1 is SGHRS and CDR2 YFSETQ. The specimen sequenced was peripheral blood. V usage is TRBV5-1 and J usage is TRBJ2-3; TRBD2 matches 9 bases. The clonotype originates from an elderly man with acute or convalescent COVID-19. CDR3 sequence: CASSLREPGLATDTQYF. In DNA, the CDR3 is TGCGCCAGCAGCTTGCGAGAACCGGGACTAGCAACAGATACGCAGTATTTT.